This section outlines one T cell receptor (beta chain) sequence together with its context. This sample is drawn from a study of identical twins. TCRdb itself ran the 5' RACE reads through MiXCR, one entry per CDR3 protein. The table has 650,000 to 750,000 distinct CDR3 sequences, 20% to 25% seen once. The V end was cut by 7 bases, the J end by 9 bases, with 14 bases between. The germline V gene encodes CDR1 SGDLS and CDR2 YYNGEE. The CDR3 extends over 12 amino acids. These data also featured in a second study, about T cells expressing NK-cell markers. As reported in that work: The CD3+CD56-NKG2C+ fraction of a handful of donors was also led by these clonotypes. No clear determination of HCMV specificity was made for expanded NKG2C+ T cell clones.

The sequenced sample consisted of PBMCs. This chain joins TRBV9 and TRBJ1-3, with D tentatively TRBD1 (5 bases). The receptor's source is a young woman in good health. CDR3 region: CASFDRRGTIYF. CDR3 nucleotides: TGTGCCAGCTTCGACAGACGAGGCACCATATATTTT.